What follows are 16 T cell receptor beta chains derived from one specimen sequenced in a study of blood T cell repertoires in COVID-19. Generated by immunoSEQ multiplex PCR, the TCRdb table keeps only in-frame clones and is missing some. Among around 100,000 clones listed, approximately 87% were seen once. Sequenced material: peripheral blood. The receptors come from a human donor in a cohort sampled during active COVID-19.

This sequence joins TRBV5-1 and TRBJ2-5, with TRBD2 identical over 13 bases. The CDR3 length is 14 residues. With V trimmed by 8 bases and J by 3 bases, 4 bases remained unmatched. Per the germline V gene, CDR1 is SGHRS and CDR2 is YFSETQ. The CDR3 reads CASSGLAGEETQYF. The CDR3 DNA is TGCGCCAGTAGCGGACTAGCGGGGGAAGAGACCCAGTACTTC.

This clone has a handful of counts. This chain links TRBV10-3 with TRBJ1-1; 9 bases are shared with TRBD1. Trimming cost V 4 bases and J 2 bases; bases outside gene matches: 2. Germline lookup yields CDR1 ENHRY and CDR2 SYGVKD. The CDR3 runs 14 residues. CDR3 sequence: CAISGGQGNTEAFF. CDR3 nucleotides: TGTGCCATCAGTGGGGGACAGGGAAACACTGAAGCTTTCTTT.

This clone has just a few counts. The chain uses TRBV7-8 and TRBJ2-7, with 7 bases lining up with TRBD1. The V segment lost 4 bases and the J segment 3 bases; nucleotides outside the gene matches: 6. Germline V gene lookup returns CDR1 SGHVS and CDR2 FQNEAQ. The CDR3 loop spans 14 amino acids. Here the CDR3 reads CASSSGTAVYEQYF. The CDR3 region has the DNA TGTGCCAGCAGCTCCGGGACAGCAGTCTACGAGCAGTACTTC.

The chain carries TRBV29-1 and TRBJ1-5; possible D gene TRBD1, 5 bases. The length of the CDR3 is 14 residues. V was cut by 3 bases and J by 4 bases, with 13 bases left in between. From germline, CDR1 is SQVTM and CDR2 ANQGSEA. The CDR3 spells CSVDGGGSNQPQHF. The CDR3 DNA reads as TGCAGCGTTGATGGGGGGGGGTCGAATCAGCCCCAGCATTTT. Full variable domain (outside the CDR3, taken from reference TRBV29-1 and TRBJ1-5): SAVISQKPSRDICQRGTSLTIQCQVDSQVTMMFWYRQQPGQSLTLIATANQGSEATYESGFVIDKFPISRPNLTFSTLTVSNMSPEDSSIYLCSVDGGGSNQPQHFGDGTRLSIL.

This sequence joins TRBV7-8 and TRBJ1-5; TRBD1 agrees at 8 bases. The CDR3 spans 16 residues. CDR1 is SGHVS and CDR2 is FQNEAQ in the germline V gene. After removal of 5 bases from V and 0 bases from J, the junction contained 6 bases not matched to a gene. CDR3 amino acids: CASSPWTGPSNQPQHF. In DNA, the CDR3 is TGTGCCAGCAGCCCATGGACAGGGCCTAGCAATCAGCCCCAGCATTTT.

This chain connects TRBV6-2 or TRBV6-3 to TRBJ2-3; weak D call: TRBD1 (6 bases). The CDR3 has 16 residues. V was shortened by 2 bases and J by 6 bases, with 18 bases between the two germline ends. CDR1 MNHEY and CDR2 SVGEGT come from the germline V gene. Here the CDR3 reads CASSYPPDSRLDTQYF. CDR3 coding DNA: TGTGCCAGCAGTTACCCCCCGGACAGCCGGCTCGATACGCAGTATTTT.

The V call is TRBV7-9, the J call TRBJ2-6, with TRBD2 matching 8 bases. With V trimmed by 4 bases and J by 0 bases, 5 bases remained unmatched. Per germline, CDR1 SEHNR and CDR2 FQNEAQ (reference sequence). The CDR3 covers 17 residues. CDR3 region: CASSSGGGPSGANVLTF. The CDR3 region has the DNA TGTGCCAGCAGCTCCGGGGGGGGGCCCTCTGGGGCCAACGTCCTGACTTTC.

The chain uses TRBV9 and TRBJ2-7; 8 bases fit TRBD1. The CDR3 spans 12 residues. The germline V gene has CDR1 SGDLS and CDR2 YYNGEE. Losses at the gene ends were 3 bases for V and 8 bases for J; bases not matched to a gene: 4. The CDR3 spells CASSARQGKQYF. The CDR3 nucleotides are TGTGCCAGCAGCGCCAGACAGGGGAAGCAGTACTTC.

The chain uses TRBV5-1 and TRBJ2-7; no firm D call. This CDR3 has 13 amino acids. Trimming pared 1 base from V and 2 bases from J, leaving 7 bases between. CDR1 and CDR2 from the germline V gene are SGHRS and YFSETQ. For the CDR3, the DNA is TGCGCCAGCAGCTTGAGGCTAGCCTACGAGCAGTACTTC. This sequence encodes CASSLRLAYEQYF.

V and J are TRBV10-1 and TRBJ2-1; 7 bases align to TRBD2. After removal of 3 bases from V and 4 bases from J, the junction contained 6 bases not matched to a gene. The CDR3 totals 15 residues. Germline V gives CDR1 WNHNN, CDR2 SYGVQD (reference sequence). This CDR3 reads CASSDQERGYNEQFF. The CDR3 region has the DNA TGCGCCAGCAGTGATCAAGAGCGGGGATACAATGAGCAGTTCTTC.

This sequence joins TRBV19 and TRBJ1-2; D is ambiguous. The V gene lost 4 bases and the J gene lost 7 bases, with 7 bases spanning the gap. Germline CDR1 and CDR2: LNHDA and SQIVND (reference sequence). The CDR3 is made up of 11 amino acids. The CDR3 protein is CASSTTGGYTF. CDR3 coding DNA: TGTGCCAGTAGTACCACTGGTGGCTACACCTTC.

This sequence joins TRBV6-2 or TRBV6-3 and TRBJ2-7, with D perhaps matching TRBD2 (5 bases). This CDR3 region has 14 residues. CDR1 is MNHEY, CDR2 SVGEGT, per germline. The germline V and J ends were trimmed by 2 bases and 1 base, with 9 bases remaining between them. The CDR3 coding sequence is TGTGCCAGCAGTTACGGAGGCGCGTCCTACGAGCAGTACTTC. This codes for CASSYGGASYEQYF.

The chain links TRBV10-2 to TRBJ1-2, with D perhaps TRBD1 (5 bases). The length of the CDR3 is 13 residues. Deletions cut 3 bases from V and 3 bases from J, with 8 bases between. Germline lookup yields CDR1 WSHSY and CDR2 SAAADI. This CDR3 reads CASSDSRDYGYTF. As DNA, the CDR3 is TGCGCCAGCAGTGATTCCAGGGACTATGGCTACACCTTC.

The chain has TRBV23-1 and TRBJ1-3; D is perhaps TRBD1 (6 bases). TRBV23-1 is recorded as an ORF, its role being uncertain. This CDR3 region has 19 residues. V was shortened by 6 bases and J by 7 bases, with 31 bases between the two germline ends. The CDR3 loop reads CASSPPPLERTVPRNTIYF. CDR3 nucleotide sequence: TGCGCCAGCAGCCCCCCCCCGCTGGAAAGGACAGTACCAAGGAACACCATATATTTT.

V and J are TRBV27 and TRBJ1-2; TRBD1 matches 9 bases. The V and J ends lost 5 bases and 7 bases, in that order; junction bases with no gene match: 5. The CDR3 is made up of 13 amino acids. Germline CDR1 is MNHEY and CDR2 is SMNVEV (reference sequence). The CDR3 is CASSPGTGFGYTF. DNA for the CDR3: TGTGCCAGCAGTCCAGGGACAGGGTTTGGCTACACCTTC.

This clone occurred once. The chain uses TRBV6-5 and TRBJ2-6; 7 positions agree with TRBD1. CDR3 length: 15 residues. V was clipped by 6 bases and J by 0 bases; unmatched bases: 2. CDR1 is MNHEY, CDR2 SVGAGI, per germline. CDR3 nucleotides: TGTGCCAGCAGATCAGGGGGCTCTGGGGCCAACGTCCTGACTTTC. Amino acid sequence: CASRSGGSGANVLTF.